What follows is one T cell receptor (beta chain) and its context. What antigen it recognizes has not been identified. No base-level quality is on record; no much larger clone is a single base apart. This was a case-control study nested in a cohort of healthcare workers in London, UK, who had nasopharyngeal swab PCR tests and blood samples taken every week. Healthcare workers were recruited between 23 and 31 March 2020, during the week of the UK lockdown, and were followed weekly for up to roughly 16 weeks. Library creation used 5' RACE. Reads for this sample came from a NextSeq 500. To correct for sequencing error and PCR bias, the TCR library protocol tagged individual cDNA molecules with unique molecular identifiers. Sequencing covered both TCR alpha and beta chains, and within each sample the abundances of alpha and beta sequences were tightly co-correlated. In the authors' own workflow: Decombinator V4 was used to annotate the V gene, J gene and CDR3 of the TCR sequences. TCRs were defined as expanded if a significant change between any two time points was detected under a Poisson model with p below 0.0001. TCR abundances were normalised to the total number of TCRs sequenced per sample and expressed as counts per million. TRAV1-2 paired with TRAJ12, TRAJ20 or TRAJ33 defined MAIT TCRs, while TRAV10 paired with TRAJ18 defined iNKT TCRs. VDJdb, accessed 1 November 2021, was searched for CMV, EBV and SARS-CoV-2 annotated TCRs, with TCRs annotated for multiple antigens excluded. Starting from the raw public reads, TCRdb applied fastp trimming at Q25, assembled clones with MiXCR and retained in-frame beta chains. Identical CDR3 protein sequences are pooled into one entry, listed with their most common genes and DNA. The V and J calls come from TCRdb's annotation, not from the publication. The sample has tens of thousands of distinct CDR3 sequences on record, roughly 12% of them singletons. Together, the top ten hold nearly 4.5% of the sample.

Via the germline V gene, CDR1 is MNHEY and CDR2 SVGAGI. The junction shows trimming of 7 bases on V and 1 base on J, and the gene matches do not reach 3 bases of it. The CDR3 spans 13 residues, from the cysteine through the phenylalanine. The entry retains the CDR3 DNA only, 39 bases that are in frame from base 1. The data derive from a study of early T cells in non-severe SARS-CoV-2 infection (dated by TCRdb to about 2021). Regarding the study in general: Because TCR sequencing was done on bulk RNA from unsorted whole blood, the alpha and beta chains could not be paired.

Paper-wide results and their limitations: VDJdb matching was skewed toward anti-spike CD8 responses and likely underestimated virus-specific expansions by missing private and CD4 specificities.

The source is an adult who was a healthcare worker with PCR-confirmed SARS-CoV-2 infection or an uninfected control (not recorded which). In this chain, TRBV6-5 is recombined with TRBJ1-1; TRBD1 agrees with 7 junctional bases. The sample in question was whole blood, obtained at baseline. The DNA sequence is TGTGCCAGCACCGACAGGGAGAACACTGAAGCTTTCTTT. Translated, it gives CASTDRENTEAFF.